Each of the 21 T cell receptor beta chains below was sequenced from the same sample in a study of radiation and T cells in renal cell carcinoma. Noted time point: blood 2 weeks post-SBRT. Documented treatment: 15 Gy SBRT to primary tumor, nephrectomy 4 weeks later. The assay was immunoSEQ multiplex PCR, and TCRdb's table has in-frame clones only and misses some. The table includes 60,000 to 65,000 clones, around three quarters detected once. Sequenced material: blood, taken from a patient whose treatment included radiotherapy and nephrectomy. The source is a man between 60 and 75 years old with renal cell carcinoma.

The genes are TRBV29-1 and TRBJ2-5; D is uncertain. V dropped 4 bases and J dropped 1 base, with 7 bases sitting between them. This CDR3 spans 12 amino acids. Germline values: CDR1 SQVTM, CDR2 ANQGSEA. The CDR3 nucleotides are TGCAGCGTTGGACTCATCCAAGAGACCCAGTACTTC. This encodes CSVGLIQETQYF.

The chain combines TRBV11-3 with TRBJ1-1, with D uncertain. The CDR3 has 15 residues. V was trimmed by 0 bases and J by 5 bases, leaving 13 bases between them. Germline V gives CDR1 SGHNT, CDR2 YENEEA. The CDR3 is CASSLDQVGGTEAFF. Written as DNA, the CDR3 is TGTGCCAGCAGCTTAGATCAAGTAGGTGGGACTGAAGCTTTCTTT.

Remarks on this clone: One end of the junction is discordant with germline, which a read error may explain. The rearrangement joins TRBV6-5 to TRBJ1-2; D call uncertain. The CDR3 covers 14 residues. CDR1 MNHEY and CDR2 SVGAGI come from the germline V gene. This CDR3 reads CASRKETTNYGHTF. Written as DNA, the CDR3 is TGTGCCAGCAGAAAAGAGACAACTAACTATGGCCACACCTTC.

This clone was seen just once. The chain recombines TRBV27 with TRBJ1-2; 10 bases align to TRBD1. CDR1 is MNHEY, CDR2 SMNVEV, per germline (reference sequence). The CDR3 consists of 16 residues. Trimming at V came to 6 bases and at J to 1 base, leaving 8 bases not matched to a gene. The CDR3: CASRGLDRGRNYGYTF. The CDR3 DNA sequence: TGTGCCAGCAGGGGATTAGACAGGGGGCGTAACTATGGCTACACCTTC.

The rearrangement uses TRBV5-3 and TRBJ2-1; possibly TRBD1 or TRBD2 for D (5 bases each). TRBV5-3 is an ORF for which the function is uncertain. V shed 0 bases and J shed 0 bases, with 13 bases lying between them. The CDR3 is made up of 17 amino acids. This chain's CDR3 is CARSLEWDARSYNEQFF. The CDR3 bases are TGTGCCAGAAGCTTGGAGTGGGACGCCCGCTCCTACAATGAGCAGTTCTTC.

The V call is TRBV10-2, the J call TRBJ2-7; possibly TRBD1 for D (5 bases). The ends were cut back, 2 bases at V and 7 bases at J, with 9 bases in the middle. CDR1 is WSHSY and CDR2 is SAAADI in the germline V gene. This CDR3 region has 12 residues. CDR3 in DNA: TGCGCCAGCAGTGAGACAGGAAGGGAGCAGTACGTC. This encodes CASSETGREQYV.

V and J are TRBV29-1 and TRBJ2-7, with 10 bases lining up with TRBD2. After removal of 6 bases from V and 4 bases from J, the junction contained 6 bases not matched to a gene. This CDR3 contains 13 residues. Germline assignment: CDR1 SQVTM and CDR2 ANQGSEA. CDR3 coding DNA: TGCAGCGTCCGGACTAGCGGTTCATACGAGCAGTACTTC. Its translation is CSVRTSGSYEQYF.

V usage is TRBV5-5 and J usage is TRBJ2-2, with D perhaps TRBD2 (6 bases). The ends were cut back, 0 bases at V and 2 bases at J, with 11 bases in the middle. The length of the CDR3 is 16 residues. From germline, CDR1 is SGHKS and CDR2 YYEKEE (reference sequence). CDR3 bases: TGTGCCAGCAGCTTGGAGGCGGGAAAAAACACCGGGGAGCTGTTTTTT. Residues: CASSLEAGKNTGELFF.

This rearrangement joins TRBV11-2 to TRBJ1-5; TRBD1 matches at 7 bases. Germline CDR1 and CDR2: SGHAT and FQNNGV. The trim removed 4 bases at V and 4 bases at J, leaving 4 bases unmatched. The CDR3 is 14 residues long. CDR3 region: CASSSGTENQPQHF. DNA of the CDR3: TGTGCCAGCAGCTCCGGGACAGAAAATCAGCCCCAGCATTTT. The full variable domain, completed using reference TRBV11-2 and TRBJ1-5, is EAGVAQSPRYKIIEKRQSVAFWCNPISGHATLYWYQQILGQGPKLLIQFQNNGVVDDSQLPKDRFSAERLKGVDSTLKIQPAKLEDSAVYLCASSSGTENQPQHFGDGTRLSIL.

V usage is TRBV11-2 and J usage is TRBJ2-1; TRBD1 matches at 7 bases. Trimming cost V 5 bases and J 8 bases; bases outside gene matches: 3. The CDR3 loop spans 12 amino acids. Germline V CDR1 and CDR2: SGHAT, FQNNGV. Here the CDR3 reads CASSTRGYEQFF. DNA of the CDR3: TGTGCCAGCAGCACCAGGGGGTATGAGCAGTTCTTC.

This rearrangement joins TRBV9 to TRBJ1-2; TRBD1 matches 7 bases. With 0 bases clipped from V and 4 bases from J, the junction kept 3 bases outside the gene matches. The CDR3 has 14 amino acids. CDR1 is SGDLS and CDR2 is YYNGEE in the germline V gene. The CDR3 spells CASSVARTGYGYTF. The CDR3 DNA follows: TGTGCCAGCAGCGTAGCGAGGACAGGCTATGGCTACACCTTC.

The J gene is TRBJ1-5, the V gene TRBV28, with D tentatively TRBD1 (5 bases). Germline lookup yields CDR1 MDHEN and CDR2 SYDVKM. Trimming took off 3 bases at V and 2 bases at J, with 11 bases between the two ends. There are 15 residues in the CDR3. CDR3 DNA: TGTGCCAGCAGTTTTATAGGGGCTGGCAATCAGCCCCAGCATTTT. It translates to CASSFIGAGNQPQHF.

The V gene is TRBV30, the J gene TRBJ2-5; no clear D. CDR1 is GTSNPN and CDR2 is SVGIG in the germline V gene (reference sequence). Trimming took off 0 bases at V and 4 bases at J, with 6 bases between the two ends. The CDR3 is 12 residues long. CDR3 bases: TGTGCCTGGAGTGTAGGCGGAGAGACCCAGTACTTC. Its translation: CAWSVGGETQYF.

This chain joins TRBV10-3 and TRBJ1-1, with D hard to call. The germline V and J ends were trimmed by 4 bases and 1 base, with 7 bases remaining between them. Germline values: CDR1 ENHRY, CDR2 SYGVKD. This CDR3 comprises 13 residues. In DNA, the CDR3 is TGTGCCATCAGTGGCGAAAGGAACACTGAAGCTTTCTTT. Protein product: CAISGERNTEAFF.

The J gene is TRBJ2-5, the V gene TRBV11-1; perhaps D is TRBD1 or TRBD2 (6 bases each). The CDR3 consists of 15 residues. Germline CDR1 is SGHAT and CDR2 is FQDESV (reference sequence). Trimming took 1 base from V and 4 from J, leaving 13 bases between them. This chain's CDR3 is CASSLGLQGGETQYF. DNA for the CDR3: TGTGCCAGCAGCTTAGGACTACAGGGAGGAGAGACCCAGTACTTC.

The rearrangement uses TRBV7-9 and TRBJ1-2; TRBD1 might be the D (5 bases). Germline V gives CDR1 SEHNR, CDR2 FQNEAQ (reference sequence). This CDR3 has 14 residues. Between the trimmed V and J ends, which lost 2 bases and 4 bases, there was a span of 11 bases. The CDR3 sequence: CASSLTTGVYGYTF. The DNA of the CDR3 is TGTGCCAGCAGCTTAACAACAGGTGTCTATGGCTACACCTTC.

The V and J genes are TRBV7-2 and TRBJ1-2, with 9 bases matching TRBD1. CDR3 size: 13 residues. CDR1 and CDR2 from the germline V gene are SGHTA and FQGNSA. Trimming at V came to 5 bases and at J to 6 bases, leaving 4 bases not matched to a gene. In nucleotides, the CDR3 is TGTGCCAGCAGCATCCGGGACAGGGATGGCTACACCTTC. Residues: CASSIRDRDGYTF.

The chain recombines TRBV5-3 with TRBJ2-2; the match to TRBD2 covers 15 bases. TRBV5-3 falls under the ORF class, with uncertain function. This CDR3 is 18 amino acids long. The V gene end was trimmed by 4 bases and the J gene end by 5 bases; junction bases not matched to a gene: 9. In nucleotides, the CDR3 is TGTGCCAGAAGCGGAGGACTAGCGGGAGGGGCAGGTACCGGGGAGCTGTTTTTT. The encoded protein is CARSGGLAGGAGTGELFF.

The chain links TRBV11-2 to TRBJ1-1; unclear D gene. V lost 1 base, J lost 2 bases, and 11 bases lay in between. This CDR3 is 15 amino acids long. Germline-derived CDR1 and CDR2 are SGHAT and FQNNGV. This CDR3 reads CASSLGFGINTEAFF. The CDR3, as DNA: TGTGCCAGCAGCTTAGGGTTTGGAATAAACACTGAAGCTTTCTTT.

V gene TRBV11-2 combines with J gene TRBJ2-1; 8 bases line up with TRBD2. V shed 5 bases and J 6 bases; nucleotides not matched to a gene: 12. In germline, CDR1 is SGHAT, CDR2 FQNNGV. The CDR3 spans 16 residues. DNA for the CDR3: TGTGCCAGCAGCCCACGGCCAGCGGGAGATTTCAATGAGCAGTTCTTC. This encodes CASSPRPAGDFNEQFF.

This chain links TRBV7-9 with TRBJ2-1; the match to TRBD2 covers 10 bases. Trimming took 5 bases from V and 8 from J; bases not matched to a gene: 6. In germline, CDR1 is SEHNR, CDR2 FQNEAQ (reference sequence). The CDR3 contains 14 residues. The CDR3 DNA follows: TGTGCCAGCAGCCAAACTAGCGGGATCCATGAGCAGTTCTTC. The encoded protein is CASSQTSGIHEQFF.